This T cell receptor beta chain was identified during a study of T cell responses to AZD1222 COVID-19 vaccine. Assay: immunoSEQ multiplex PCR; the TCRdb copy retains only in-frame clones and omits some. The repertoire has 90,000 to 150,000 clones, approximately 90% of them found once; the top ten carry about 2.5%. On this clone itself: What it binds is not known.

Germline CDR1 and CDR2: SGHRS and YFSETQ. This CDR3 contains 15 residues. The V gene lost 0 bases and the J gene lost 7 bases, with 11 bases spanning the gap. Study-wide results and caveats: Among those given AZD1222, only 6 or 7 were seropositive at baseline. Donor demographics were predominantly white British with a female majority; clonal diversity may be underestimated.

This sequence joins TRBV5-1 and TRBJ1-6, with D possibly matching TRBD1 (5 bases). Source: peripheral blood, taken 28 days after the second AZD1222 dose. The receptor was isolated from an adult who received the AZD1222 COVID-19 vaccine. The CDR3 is CASSLDRLGNSPLHF. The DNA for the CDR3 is TGCGCCAGCAGCTTGGACAGGCTTGGGAATTCACCCCTCCACTTT.